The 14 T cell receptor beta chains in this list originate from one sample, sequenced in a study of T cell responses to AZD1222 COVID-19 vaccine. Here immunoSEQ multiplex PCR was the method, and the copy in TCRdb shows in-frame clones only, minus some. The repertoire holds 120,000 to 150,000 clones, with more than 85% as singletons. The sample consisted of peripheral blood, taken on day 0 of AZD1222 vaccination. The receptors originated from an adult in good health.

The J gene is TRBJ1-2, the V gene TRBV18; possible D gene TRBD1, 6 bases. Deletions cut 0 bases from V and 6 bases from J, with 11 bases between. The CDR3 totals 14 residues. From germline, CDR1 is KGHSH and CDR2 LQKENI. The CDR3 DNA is TGTGCCAGCTCACCACCAAACAGGGAAAATGGCTACACCTTC. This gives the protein CASSPPNRENGYTF.

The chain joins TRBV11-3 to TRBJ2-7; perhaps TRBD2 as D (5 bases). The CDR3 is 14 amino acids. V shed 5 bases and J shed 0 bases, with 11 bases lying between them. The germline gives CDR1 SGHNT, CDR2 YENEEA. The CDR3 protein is CASSADYSSYEQYF. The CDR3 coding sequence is TGTGCCAGCAGCGCCGACTATTCCTCCTACGAGCAGTACTTC. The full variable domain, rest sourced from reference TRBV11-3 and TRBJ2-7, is EAGVVQSPRYKIIEKKQPVAFWCNPISGHNTLYWYLQNLGQGPELLIRYENEEAVDDSQLPKDRFSAERLKGVDSTLKIQPAELGDSAVYLCASSADYSSYEQYFGPGTRLTVT.

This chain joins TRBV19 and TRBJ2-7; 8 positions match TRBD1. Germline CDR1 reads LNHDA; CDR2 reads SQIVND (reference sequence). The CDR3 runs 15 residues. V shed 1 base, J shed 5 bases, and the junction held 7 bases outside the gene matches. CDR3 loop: CASSIGTGKRDEQYF. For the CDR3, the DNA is TGTGCCAGTAGTATAGGGACAGGGAAACGGGACGAGCAGTACTTC.

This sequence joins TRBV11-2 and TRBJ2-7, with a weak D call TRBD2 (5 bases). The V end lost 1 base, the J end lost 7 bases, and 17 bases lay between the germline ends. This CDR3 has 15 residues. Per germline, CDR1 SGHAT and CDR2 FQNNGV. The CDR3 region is CASSLVTGLIGEQYF. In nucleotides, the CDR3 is TGTGCCAGCAGCTTAGTCACGGGATTAATAGGGGAGCAGTACTTC.

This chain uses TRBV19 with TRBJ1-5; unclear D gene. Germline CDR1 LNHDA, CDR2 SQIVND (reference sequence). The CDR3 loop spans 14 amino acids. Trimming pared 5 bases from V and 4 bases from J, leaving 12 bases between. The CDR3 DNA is TGTGCCAGTAGTTCCCGGACGGAGAATCAGCCCCAGCATTTT. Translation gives CASSSRTENQPQHF.

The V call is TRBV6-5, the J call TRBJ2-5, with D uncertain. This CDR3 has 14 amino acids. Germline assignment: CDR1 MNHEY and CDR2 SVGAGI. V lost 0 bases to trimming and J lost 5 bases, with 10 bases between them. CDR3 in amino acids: CASSYSWAQETQYF. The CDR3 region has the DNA TGTGCCAGCAGTTACTCTTGGGCCCAGGAGACCCAGTACTTC.

CDR3 protein: CASSIASGTDEQYF. The CDR3 DNA reads as TGTGCCAGTAGTATAGCTTCCGGGACCGACGAGCAGTACTTC. The rearrangement links TRBV19 to TRBJ2-7, with D perhaps being TRBD1 or TRBD2 (5 bases each). The length of the CDR3 is 14 residues. Germline loops: CDR1 LNHDA, CDR2 SQIVND (reference sequence). V lost 1 base and J 5 bases, leaving 12 bases between the germline ends.

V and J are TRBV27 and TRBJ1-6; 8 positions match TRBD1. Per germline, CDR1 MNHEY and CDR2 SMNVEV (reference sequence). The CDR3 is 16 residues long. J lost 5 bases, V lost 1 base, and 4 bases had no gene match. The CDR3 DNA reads TGTGCCAGCAGTTTATTCGGACAGGGAGATAATTCACCCCTCCACTTT. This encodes CASSLFGQGDNSPLHF.

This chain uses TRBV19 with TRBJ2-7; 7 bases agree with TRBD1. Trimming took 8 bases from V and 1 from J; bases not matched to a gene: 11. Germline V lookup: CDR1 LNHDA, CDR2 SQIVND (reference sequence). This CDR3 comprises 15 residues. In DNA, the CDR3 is TGTGCCAGTTCTCACTACAACAGGGGTTCCTACGAGCAGTACTTC. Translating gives CASSHYNRGSYEQYF.

CDR3 DNA sequence: TGTGCCAGCAGTTCGACGGCAGGGGGCAAAAACACCATATATTTT. This sequence encodes CASSSTAGGKNTIYF. The chain recombines TRBV3-1 (or the pseudogene TRBV3-2) with TRBJ1-3, with 8 bases identical to TRBD1. The CDR3 extends over 15 amino acids. V shed 6 bases and J 6 bases; nucleotides not matched to a gene: 10. Germline CDR1 reads LGHDT; CDR2 reads YNNKEL (reference sequence).

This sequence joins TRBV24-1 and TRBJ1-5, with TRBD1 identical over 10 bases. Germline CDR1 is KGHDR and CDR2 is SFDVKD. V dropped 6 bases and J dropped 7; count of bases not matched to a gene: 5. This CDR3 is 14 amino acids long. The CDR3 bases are TGTGCCACCAGTACGGGGACAGGGGACCAGCCCCAGCATTTT. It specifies CATSTGTGDQPQHF.

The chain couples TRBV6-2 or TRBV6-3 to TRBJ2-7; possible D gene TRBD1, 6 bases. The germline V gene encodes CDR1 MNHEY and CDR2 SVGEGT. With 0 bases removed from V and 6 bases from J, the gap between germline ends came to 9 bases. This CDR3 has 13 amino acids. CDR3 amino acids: CASSYSARGEQYF. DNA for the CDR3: TGTGCCAGCAGTTACTCAGCCAGGGGCGAGCAGTACTTC.

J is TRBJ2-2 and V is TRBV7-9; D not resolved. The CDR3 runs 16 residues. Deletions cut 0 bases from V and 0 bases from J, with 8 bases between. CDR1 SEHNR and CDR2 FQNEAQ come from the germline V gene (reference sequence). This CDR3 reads CASSLARPSNTGELFF. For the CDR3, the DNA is TGTGCCAGCAGCTTAGCGCGCCCTTCGAACACCGGGGAGCTGTTTTTT.

The CDR3 DNA is TGTGCCATCAGTGAGTCTCTAACAGGGAACAATCAGCCCCAGCATTTT. It codes for CAISESLTGNNQPQHF. The chain carries TRBV10-3 and TRBJ1-5, with TRBD1 as a possible D gene (6 bases). CDR1 and CDR2 from the germline V gene are ENHRY and SYGVKD. V was shortened by 0 bases and J by 3 bases, with 12 bases between the two germline ends. The CDR3 loop spans 16 amino acids.